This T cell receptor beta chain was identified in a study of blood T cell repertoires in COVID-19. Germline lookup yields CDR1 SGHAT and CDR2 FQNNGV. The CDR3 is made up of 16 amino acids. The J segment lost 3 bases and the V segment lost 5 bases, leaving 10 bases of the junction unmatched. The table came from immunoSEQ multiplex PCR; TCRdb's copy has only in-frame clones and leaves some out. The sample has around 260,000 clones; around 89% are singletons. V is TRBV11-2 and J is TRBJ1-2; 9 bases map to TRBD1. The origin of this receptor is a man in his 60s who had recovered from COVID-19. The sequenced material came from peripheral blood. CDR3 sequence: CASSPGTGTGYYGYTF. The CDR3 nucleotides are TGTGCCAGCAGCCCTGGGACCGGGACAGGGTACTATGGCTACACCTTC.